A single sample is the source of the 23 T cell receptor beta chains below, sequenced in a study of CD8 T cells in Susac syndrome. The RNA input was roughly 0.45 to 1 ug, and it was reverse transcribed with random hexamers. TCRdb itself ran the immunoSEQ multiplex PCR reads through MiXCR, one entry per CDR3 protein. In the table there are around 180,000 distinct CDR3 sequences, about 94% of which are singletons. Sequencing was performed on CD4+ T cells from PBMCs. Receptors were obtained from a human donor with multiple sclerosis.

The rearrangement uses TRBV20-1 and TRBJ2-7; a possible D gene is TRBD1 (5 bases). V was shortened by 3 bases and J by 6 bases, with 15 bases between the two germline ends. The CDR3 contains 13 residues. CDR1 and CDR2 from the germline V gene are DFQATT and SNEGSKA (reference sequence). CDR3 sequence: CSARAGFGSEQYF. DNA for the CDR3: TGCAGTGCTAGGGCAGGGTTCGGAAGCGAGCAGTACTTC.

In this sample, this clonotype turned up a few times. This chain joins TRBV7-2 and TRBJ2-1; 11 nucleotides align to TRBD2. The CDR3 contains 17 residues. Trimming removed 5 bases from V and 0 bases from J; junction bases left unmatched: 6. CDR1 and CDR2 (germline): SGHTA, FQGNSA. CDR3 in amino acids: CASSKGTSGISYNEQFF. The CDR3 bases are TGTGCCAGCAGCAAAGGGACTAGCGGAATCTCCTACAATGAGCAGTTCTTC.

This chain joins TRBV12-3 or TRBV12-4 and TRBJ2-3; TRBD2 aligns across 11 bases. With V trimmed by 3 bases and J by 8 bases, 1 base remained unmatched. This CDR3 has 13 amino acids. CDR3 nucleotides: TGTGCCAGCAGTTTCGGACTAGCGGGTACGCAGTATTTT. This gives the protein CASSFGLAGTQYF.

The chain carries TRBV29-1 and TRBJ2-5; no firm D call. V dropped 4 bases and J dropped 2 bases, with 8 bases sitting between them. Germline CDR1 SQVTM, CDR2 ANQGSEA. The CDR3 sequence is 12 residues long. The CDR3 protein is CSVGAGQETQYF. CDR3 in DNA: TGCAGCGTTGGGGCAGGTCAAGAGACCCAGTACTTC.

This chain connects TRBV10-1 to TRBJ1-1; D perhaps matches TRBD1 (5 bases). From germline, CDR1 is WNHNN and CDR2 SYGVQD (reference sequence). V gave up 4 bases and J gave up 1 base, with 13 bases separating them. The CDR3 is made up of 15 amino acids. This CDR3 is CASSGGEGENTEAFF. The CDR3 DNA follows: TGCGCCAGCAGTGGGGGGGAGGGTGAGAACACTGAAGCTTTCTTT.

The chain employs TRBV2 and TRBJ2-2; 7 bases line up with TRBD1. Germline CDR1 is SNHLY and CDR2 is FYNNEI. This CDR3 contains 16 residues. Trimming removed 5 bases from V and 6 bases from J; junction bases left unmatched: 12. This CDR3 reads CASSIRVAGGSGELFF. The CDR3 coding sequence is TGTGCCAGCAGTATTAGGGTGGCAGGGGGTTCCGGGGAGCTGTTTTTT.

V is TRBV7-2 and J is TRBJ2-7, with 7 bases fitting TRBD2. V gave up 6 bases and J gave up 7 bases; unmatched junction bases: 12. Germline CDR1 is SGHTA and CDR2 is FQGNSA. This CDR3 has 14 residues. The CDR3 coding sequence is TGTGCCAGCAGTTACGGGAGGCAGAGTGAAGAGCAGTACTTC. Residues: CASSYGRQSEEQYF.

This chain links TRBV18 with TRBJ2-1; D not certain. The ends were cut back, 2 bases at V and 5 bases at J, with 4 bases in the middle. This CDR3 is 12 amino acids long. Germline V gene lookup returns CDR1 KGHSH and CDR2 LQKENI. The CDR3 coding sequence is TGTGCCAGCTCACCATCCGACAATGAGCAGTTCTTC. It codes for CASSPSDNEQFF.

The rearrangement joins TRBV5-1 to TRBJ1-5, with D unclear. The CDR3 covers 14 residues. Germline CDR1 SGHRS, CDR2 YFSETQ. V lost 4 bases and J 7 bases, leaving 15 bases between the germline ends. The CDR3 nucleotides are TGCGCCAGCAGCGCCTCCGGGCGGGGACAGCCCCAGCATTTT. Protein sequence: CASSASGRGQPQHF. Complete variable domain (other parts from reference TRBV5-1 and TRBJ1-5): KAGVTQTPRYLIKTRGQQVTLSCSPISGHRSVSWYQQTPGQGLQFLFEYFSETQRNKGNFPGRFSGRQFSNSRSEMNVSTLELGDSALYLCASSASGRGQPQHFGDGTRLSIL.

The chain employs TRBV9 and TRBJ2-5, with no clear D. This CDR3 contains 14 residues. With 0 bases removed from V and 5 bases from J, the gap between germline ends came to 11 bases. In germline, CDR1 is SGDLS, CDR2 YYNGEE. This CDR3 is CASSVGAPVETQYF. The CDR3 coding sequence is TGTGCCAGCAGCGTAGGCGCCCCTGTTGAGACCCAGTACTTC. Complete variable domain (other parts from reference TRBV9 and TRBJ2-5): DSGVTQTPKHLITATGQRVTLRCSPRSGDLSVYWYQQSLDQGLQFLIQYYNGEERAKGNILERFSAQQFPDLHSELNLSSLELGDSALYFCASSVGAPVETQYFGPGTRLLVL.

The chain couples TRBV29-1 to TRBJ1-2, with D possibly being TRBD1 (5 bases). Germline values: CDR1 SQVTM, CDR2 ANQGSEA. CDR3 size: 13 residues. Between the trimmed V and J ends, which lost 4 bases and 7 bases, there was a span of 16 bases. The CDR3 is CSVGGTPNRGYTF. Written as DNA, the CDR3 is TGCAGCGTTGGCGGGACTCCTAACCGTGGCTACACCTTC.

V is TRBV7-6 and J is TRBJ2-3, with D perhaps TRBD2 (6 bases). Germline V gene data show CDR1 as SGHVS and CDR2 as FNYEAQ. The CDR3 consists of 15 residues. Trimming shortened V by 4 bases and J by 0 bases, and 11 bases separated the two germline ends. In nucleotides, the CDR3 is TGTGCCAGCAGCTCAACGGGACTTAGCACAGATACGCAGTATTTT. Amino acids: CASSSTGLSTDTQYF.

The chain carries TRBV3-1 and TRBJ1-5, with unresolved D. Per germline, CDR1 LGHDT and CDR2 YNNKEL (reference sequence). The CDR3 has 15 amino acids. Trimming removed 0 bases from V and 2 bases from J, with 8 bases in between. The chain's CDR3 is CASSQDHTGNQPQHF. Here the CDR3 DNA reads TGTGCCAGCAGCCAAGATCACACCGGCAATCAGCCCCAGCATTTT.

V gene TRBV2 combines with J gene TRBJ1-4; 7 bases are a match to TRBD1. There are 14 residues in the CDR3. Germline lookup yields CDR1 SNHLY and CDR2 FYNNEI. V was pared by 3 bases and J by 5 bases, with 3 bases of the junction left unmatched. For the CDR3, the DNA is TGTGCCAGCAGTGAGGGACAGTCCAATGAAAAACTGTTTTTT. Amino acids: CASSEGQSNEKLFF.

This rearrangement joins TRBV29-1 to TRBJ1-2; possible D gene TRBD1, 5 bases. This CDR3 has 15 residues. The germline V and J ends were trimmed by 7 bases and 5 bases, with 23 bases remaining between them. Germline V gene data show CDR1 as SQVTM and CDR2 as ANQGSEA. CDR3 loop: CSAYEGTSSGYGYTF. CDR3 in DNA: TGCAGCGCCTATGAGGGGACTTCATCGGGTTATGGCTACACCTTC.

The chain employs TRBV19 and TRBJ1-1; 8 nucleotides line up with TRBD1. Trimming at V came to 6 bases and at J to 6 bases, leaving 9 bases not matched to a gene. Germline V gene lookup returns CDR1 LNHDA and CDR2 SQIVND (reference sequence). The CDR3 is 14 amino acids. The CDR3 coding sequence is TGTGCCAGTAGATCTGACAGGGGTCCCTCTGAAGCTTTCTTT. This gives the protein CASRSDRGPSEAFF.

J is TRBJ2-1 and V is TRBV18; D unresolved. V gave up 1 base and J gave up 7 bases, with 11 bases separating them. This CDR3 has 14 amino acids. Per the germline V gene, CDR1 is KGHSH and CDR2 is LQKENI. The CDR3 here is CASSPLTTTNEQFF. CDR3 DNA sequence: TGTGCCAGCTCACCACTAACTACTACGAATGAGCAGTTCTTC. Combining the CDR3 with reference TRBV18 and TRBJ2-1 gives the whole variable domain NAGVMQNPRHLVRRRGQEARLRCSPMKGHSHVYWYRQLPEEGLKFMVYLQKENIIDESGMPKERFSAEFPKEGPSILRIQQVVRGDSAAYFCASSPLTTTNEQFFGPGTRLTVL.

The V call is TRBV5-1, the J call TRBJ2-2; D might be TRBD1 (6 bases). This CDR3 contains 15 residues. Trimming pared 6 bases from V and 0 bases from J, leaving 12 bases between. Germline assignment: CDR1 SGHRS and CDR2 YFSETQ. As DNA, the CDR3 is TGCGCCAGCACGCGGACAGCCCCGAACACCGGGGAGCTGTTTTTT. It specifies CASTRTAPNTGELFF.

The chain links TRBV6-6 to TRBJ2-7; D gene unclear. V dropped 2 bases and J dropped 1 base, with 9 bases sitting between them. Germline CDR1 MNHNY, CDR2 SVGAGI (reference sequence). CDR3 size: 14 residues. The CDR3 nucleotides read TGTGCCAGCAGTTACGATTGGCAATCCTACGAGCAGTACTTC. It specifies CASSYDWQSYEQYF.

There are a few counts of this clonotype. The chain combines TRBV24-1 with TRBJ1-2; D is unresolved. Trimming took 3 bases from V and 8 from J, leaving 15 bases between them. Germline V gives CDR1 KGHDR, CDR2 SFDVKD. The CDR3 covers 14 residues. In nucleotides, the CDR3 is TGTGCCACCAGTGATACAGAAGAGGGATTCGGCTACACCTTC. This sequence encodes CATSDTEEGFGYTF.

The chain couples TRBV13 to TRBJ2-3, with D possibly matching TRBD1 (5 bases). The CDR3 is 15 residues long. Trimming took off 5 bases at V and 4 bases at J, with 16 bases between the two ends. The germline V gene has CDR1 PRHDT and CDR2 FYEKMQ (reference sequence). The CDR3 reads CASSTPPGIPDTQYF. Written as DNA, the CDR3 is TGTGCCAGCAGCACCCCCCCAGGGATACCAGATACGCAGTATTTT.

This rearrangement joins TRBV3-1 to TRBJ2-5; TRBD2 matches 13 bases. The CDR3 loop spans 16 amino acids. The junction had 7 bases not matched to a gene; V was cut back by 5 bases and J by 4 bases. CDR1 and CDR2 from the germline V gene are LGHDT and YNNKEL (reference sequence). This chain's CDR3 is CASSTGLAGARETQYF. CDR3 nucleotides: TGTGCCAGCAGCACAGGACTAGCGGGAGCACGAGAGACCCAGTACTTC.

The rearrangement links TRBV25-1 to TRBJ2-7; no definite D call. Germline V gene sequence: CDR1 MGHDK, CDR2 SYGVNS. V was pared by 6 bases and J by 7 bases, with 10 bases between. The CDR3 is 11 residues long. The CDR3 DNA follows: TGTGCCAGCAGGGGGTCTGGTGAGCAGTACTTC. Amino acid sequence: CASRGSGEQYF.